This TCR beta chain was obtained from a study of cytomegalovirus exposure and HLA in healthy donors. A multiplex PCR was run with 60 Vbeta primers and 13 Jbeta primers. Libraries were prepared by immunoSEQ multiplex PCR; TCRdb keeps only in-frame clonotypes and omits some of them. The table has 65,000 to 90,000 clones, roughly 71% seen once. A word on this clone: The target antigen is unknown.

Study-wide results and limits: While the bulk of TCR sequences proved rare, some public TCRs turned up in many donors.

This TCR came from a man aged 65 to 85 in good health and CMV-seronegative. Sequencing input: PBMCs.

The DNA for the CDR3 is TGTGCCAGCAGGAGGACGTACGGGGAGCAGTACTTC. Translation gives CASRRTYGEQYF. V usage is TRBV2 and J usage is TRBJ2-5; tentative D call: TRBD2 (5 bases). Trimming removed 6 bases at V and 11 bases at J, with 16 bases between. This CDR3 contains 12 residues. Looked up from germline, CDR1 is SNHLY and CDR2 is FYNNEI.